This is a list of T cell receptor beta chains from one sample in a study of beta chain features in type 1 diabetes. TCRdb's table, derived via immunoSEQ multiplex PCR, lists solely in-frame clones and lacks some. This table has about 350,000 clones, less than 20% appearing once. The sample comprised naive CD4+ T cells from blood. These TCRs come from a woman under 30 in good health. The CDR3 runs from the conserved cysteine through the conserved F or W. The D gene is left open where the match is weak. Some rows have no size entry. The others give once, few or many, or a class for an expanded clone.

D gene: NA; J gene: TRBJ1-5; V gene: TRBV19; clone size: NA; CDR3 DNA: TGTGCCACCAAGGGACATAACAATCAGCCCCAGCATTTT; CDR3 protein: CATKGHNNQPQHF
D gene: TRBD1; J gene: TRBJ2-7; V gene: TRBV14; clone size: NA; CDR3 DNA: TGTGCCAGCAGCCAAGTAAAGGGACAGAAATACTACGAGCAGTACTTC; CDR3 protein: CASSQVKGQKYYEQYF
D gene: NA; J gene: TRBJ2-2; V gene: TRBV4-1; clone size: NA; CDR3 DNA: TGCGCCAGCAGCCAAGATTGGATGGGCGTCGACACCGGGGAGCTGTTTTTT; CDR3 protein: CASSQDWMGVDTGELFF
D gene: TRBD1; J gene: TRBJ1-5; V gene: TRBV19; clone size: NA; CDR3 DNA: TGTGCCAGTAGTGAAGACAGGGGTCAGCCCCAGCATTTT; CDR3 protein: CASSEDRGQPQHF
D gene: TRBD2; J gene: TRBJ2-5; V gene: TRBV5-1; clone size: few; CDR3 DNA: TGCGCCAGCAGCATAGCGGGAGCGGGAGAGACCCAGTACTTC; CDR3 protein: CASSIAGAGETQYF
D gene: NA; J gene: TRBJ1-6; V gene: TRBV5-4; clone size: NA; CDR3 DNA: TGTGCCAGCAGCTCTACAGGGATAAGTTCACCCCTCCACTTT; CDR3 protein: CASSSTGISSPLHF
D gene: TRBD1; J gene: TRBJ2-7; V gene: TRBV19; clone size: few; CDR3 DNA: TGTGCCAGTAGTATCAGGGGGCTGCCAAGCGAGCAGTACTTC; CDR3 protein: CASSIRGLPSEQYF
D gene: NA; J gene: TRBJ1-2; V gene: TRBV7-2; clone size: once; CDR3 DNA: TGTGCCAGCAGCTTGGGGAGCTATGGCTACACCTTC; CDR3 protein: CASSLGSYGYTF
D gene: TRBD2; J gene: TRBJ2-7; V gene: TRBV6-5; clone size: NA; CDR3 DNA: TGTGCCAGTGGGGGACTACGCTCCTACGAGCAGTACTTC; CDR3 protein: CASGGLRSYEQYF
D gene: TRBD2; J gene: TRBJ2-3; V gene: TRBV18; clone size: few; CDR3 DNA: TGTGCCAGCTCACCACCGACTAGCGTCGATACGCAGTATTTT; CDR3 protein: CASSPPTSVDTQYF
D gene: NA; J gene: TRBJ2-3; V gene: TRBV18; clone size: NA; CDR3 DNA: TGTGCCAGCTCACCACTGAGTACAGATACGCAGTATTTT; CDR3 protein: CASSPLSTDTQYF
D gene: NA; J gene: TRBJ2-7; V gene: TRBV5-4; clone size: NA; CDR3 DNA: TGTGCCAGCAGCTTTAGACAGTCTCTCGGCGAGCAGTACTTC; CDR3 protein: CASSFRQSLGEQYF
D gene: NA; J gene: TRBJ1-4; V gene: TRBV9; clone size: few; CDR3 DNA: TGTGCCAGCAGCTCTACAGGGTGGGGAGAAAAACTGTTTTTT; CDR3 protein: CASSSTGWGEKLFF
D gene: TRBD1; J gene: TRBJ1-2; V gene: TRBV7-8; clone size: NA; CDR3 DNA: TGTGCCAGCAGCTGGGACAGGGATGGCTACACCTTC; CDR3 protein: CASSWDRDGYTF
D gene: TRBD1; J gene: TRBJ2-7; V gene: TRBV7-3; clone size: few; CDR3 DNA: TGTGCCAGCAGCTTAACCTGGTATCGGGACAGGGCTTCTTTCGAGCAGTACTTC; CDR3 protein: CASSLTWYRDRASFEQYF
D gene: NA; J gene: TRBJ2-3; V gene: TRBV27; clone size: few; CDR3 DNA: TGTGCCAGCAGTCGGCAGGGTACAGATACGCAGTATTTT; CDR3 protein: CASSRQGTDTQYF
D gene: TRBD2; J gene: TRBJ2-1; V gene: TRBV7-6; clone size: few; CDR3 DNA: TGTGCCAGCAGCCTTCCAGCGGGGAATCCTAGCAATGAGCAGTTCTTC; CDR3 protein: CASSLPAGNPSNEQFF
D gene: TRBD1; J gene: TRBJ2-1; V gene: TRBV10-3; clone size: NA; CDR3 DNA: TGTGCCACCCGACAGGGTGAGTACAATGAGCAGTTCTTC; CDR3 protein: CATRQGEYNEQFF
D gene: TRBD2; J gene: TRBJ2-1; V gene: TRBV25-1; clone size: few; CDR3 DNA: TGTGCCAGCACATTGGCGGGAGCCAATGAGCAGTTCTTC; CDR3 protein: CASTLAGANEQFF
D gene: NA; J gene: TRBJ2-1; V gene: TRBV14; clone size: few; CDR3 DNA: TGTGCCAGCAGCCCAAACTACAATGAGCAGTTCTTC; CDR3 protein: CASSPNYNEQFF
D gene: NA; J gene: TRBJ2-2; V gene: TRBV10-3; clone size: NA; CDR3 DNA: TGTGCCATCAGCGGCGGGCGGAACACCGGGGAGCTGTTTTTT; CDR3 protein: CAISGGRNTGELFF
D gene: NA; J gene: TRBJ2-1; V gene: TRBV10-3; clone size: few; CDR3 DNA: TGTGCCATCAGGGAAGGAGGGTACAATGAGCAGTTCTTC; CDR3 protein: CAIREGGYNEQFF
D gene: NA; J gene: TRBJ2-7; V gene: TRBV7-2; clone size: NA; CDR3 DNA: TGTGCCAGCAGCCCCGCCGGGGTATCCTACGAGCAGTACTTC; CDR3 protein: CASSPAGVSYEQYF
D gene: NA; J gene: TRBJ1-2; V gene: TRBV18; clone size: few; CDR3 DNA: TGTGCCAGCTCACCGCTAGAGGGATCTAACTATGGCTACACCTTC; CDR3 protein: CASSPLEGSNYGYTF
D gene: NA; J gene: TRBJ1-5; V gene: TRBV7-2; clone size: few; CDR3 DNA: TGTGCCAGCAGCTTAAGCACTAATCAGCCCCAGCATTTT; CDR3 protein: CASSLSTNQPQHF
D gene: TRBD1; J gene: TRBJ2-5; V gene: TRBV7-9; clone size: few; CDR3 DNA: TGTGCCAGCAGCTCTGGACAGGCCGCAGGGGAGACCCAGTACTTC; CDR3 protein: CASSSGQAAGETQYF
D gene: NA; J gene: TRBJ1-2; V gene: TRBV29-1; clone size: few; CDR3 DNA: TGCAGCGTTAGCGGAAACTATGGCTACACCTTC; CDR3 protein: CSVSGNYGYTF
D gene: TRBD1; J gene: TRBJ1-4; V gene: TRBV4-1; clone size: NA; CDR3 DNA: TGCGCCAGCAGCCAAGGGGGACAGGGAAAACTGTTTTTT; CDR3 protein: CASSQGGQGKLFF
D gene: TRBD1; J gene: TRBJ2-5; V gene: TRBV5-1; clone size: few; CDR3 DNA: TGCGCCAGCAGCTTGGAGGTCGTCCGGACAGGAGAAGAGACCCAGTACTTC; CDR3 protein: CASSLEVVRTGEETQYF
D gene: TRBD2; J gene: TRBJ2-3; V gene: TRBV6-5; clone size: NA; CDR3 DNA: TGTGCCAGCAGAAGACTAGCGCCGAGCACAGATACGCAGTATTTT; CDR3 protein: CASRRLAPSTDTQYF
D gene: TRBD2; J gene: TRBJ2-3; V gene: TRBV9; clone size: NA; CDR3 DNA: TGTGCCAGCAGCGGGAGCGGGAGAGGGGATACGCAGTATTTT; CDR3 protein: CASSGSGRGDTQYF
D gene: NA; J gene: TRBJ1-1; V gene: TRBV2; clone size: few; CDR3 DNA: TGTGCCAGCAGTGAACGGGGAGGGAACACTGAAGCTTTCTTT; CDR3 protein: CASSERGGNTEAFF
D gene: NA; J gene: TRBJ2-7; V gene: TRBV19; clone size: NA; CDR3 DNA: TGTGCCAGTAGTTCCAGGGGGGCCGGCTACGAGCAGTACTTC; CDR3 protein: CASSSRGAGYEQYF
D gene: NA; J gene: TRBJ1-3; V gene: TRBV29-1; clone size: few; CDR3 DNA: TGCAGCGTTGAAAGCCCACAGAACACCATATATTTT; CDR3 protein: CSVESPQNTIYF
D gene: TRBD1; J gene: TRBJ1-1; V gene: TRBV29-1; clone size: few; CDR3 DNA: TGCAGCGTTGGACAGGGTGGAGACACTGAAGCTTTCTTT; CDR3 protein: CSVGQGGDTEAFF
D gene: TRBD1; J gene: TRBJ1-5; V gene: TRBV9; clone size: few; CDR3 DNA: TGTGCCAGCAGCGTGGGGACAGGAGTCGGTCAGCCCCAGCATTTT; CDR3 protein: CASSVGTGVGQPQHF
D gene: TRBD2; J gene: TRBJ2-7; V gene: TRBV9; clone size: NA; CDR3 DNA: TGTGCCAGCAGCGTAGATACTAGCGGCGAGCAGTACTTC; CDR3 protein: CASSVDTSGEQYF
D gene: NA; J gene: TRBJ2-5; V gene: TRBV7-2; clone size: few; CDR3 DNA: TGTGCCAGCAGCTTTTCGGGAGAGACCCAGTACTTC; CDR3 protein: CASSFSGETQYF
D gene: TRBD1; J gene: TRBJ2-3; V gene: TRBV5-1; clone size: NA; CDR3 DNA: TGCGCCAGCAGCCCAGGGACAGGCCCAGGAGATACGCAGTATTTT; CDR3 protein: CASSPGTGPGDTQYF
D gene: NA; J gene: TRBJ2-3; V gene: TRBV5-4; clone size: NA; CDR3 DNA: TGTGCCAGCAGCTCCCTTCAGGGGAGTAGGACAGATACGCAGTATTTT; CDR3 protein: CASSSLQGSRTDTQYF
D gene: NA; J gene: TRBJ2-7; V gene: TRBV18; clone size: NA; CDR3 DNA: TGTGCCAGCTCACTCACCGGTCGCTACGAGCAGTACTTC; CDR3 protein: CASSLTGRYEQYF
D gene: NA; J gene: TRBJ1-1; V gene: TRBV18; clone size: NA; CDR3 DNA: TGTGCCAGCTCACCAAACAGGGACACTGAAGCTTTCTTT; CDR3 protein: CASSPNRDTEAFF
D gene: TRBD1; J gene: TRBJ2-3; V gene: TRBV9; clone size: NA; CDR3 DNA: TGTGCCAGCAGCTCCTGGACAGGGTGGAGCACAGATACGCAGTATTTT; CDR3 protein: CASSSWTGWSTDTQYF
D gene: TRBD2; J gene: TRBJ2-1; V gene: TRBV2; clone size: NA; CDR3 DNA: TGTGCCAGCAGTGCCGGGACTAGCGGTGCGGAGCAGTTCTTC; CDR3 protein: CASSAGTSGAEQFF
D gene: NA; J gene: TRBJ1-3; V gene: TRBV29-1; clone size: few; CDR3 DNA: TGCAGCGTTGAAGTACTCTTTGGAAACACCATATATTTT; CDR3 protein: CSVEVLFGNTIYF
D gene: NA; J gene: TRBJ1-5; V gene: TRBV19; clone size: few; CDR3 DNA: TGTGCCAGTAGTATAGGCCGCAGGTTCAATCAGCCCCAGCATTTT; CDR3 protein: CASSIGRRFNQPQHF
D gene: NA; J gene: TRBJ1-1; V gene: TRBV6-5; clone size: NA; CDR3 DNA: TGTGCCAGCAGTCCCAGACAGTTTACTGAAGCTTTCTTT; CDR3 protein: CASSPRQFTEAFF
D gene: NA; J gene: TRBJ2-5; V gene: TRBV7-2; clone size: NA; CDR3 DNA: TGTGCCAGCAGCTTAGCGGGAGTGCAAGAGACCCAGTACTTC; CDR3 protein: CASSLAGVQETQYF
D gene: TRBD2; J gene: TRBJ2-7; V gene: TRBV7-2; clone size: few; CDR3 DNA: TGTGCCAGCAGCTTAGCCCCTAGCGGGGCCTACGAGCAGTACTTC; CDR3 protein: CASSLAPSGAYEQYF
D gene: NA; J gene: TRBJ2-4; V gene: TRBV21-1; clone size: few; CDR3 DNA: TGTGCCAGCACCCGGAGGGCCGCATTAGCCAAAAACATTCAGTACTTC; CDR3 protein: CASTRRAALAKNIQYF